The 26 T cell receptor beta chains in this list originate from one sample, sequenced in a study of blood T cell repertoires in COVID-19. Clones were sequenced by immunoSEQ multiplex PCR, and TCRdb holds only the in-frame ones, with some missing. The table includes about 210,000 clones, 70% to 90% detected once. The specimen was PBMCs or T cells enriched from blood (not recorded which). Receptor source: a man younger than 45 with acute COVID-19.

This chain connects TRBV4-1 to TRBJ1-1; a possible D gene is TRBD1 (5 bases). CDR1 and CDR2 from the germline V gene are MGHRA and YSYEKL. CDR3 length: 14 residues. Deletions cut 1 base from V and 2 bases from J, with 8 bases between. DNA of the CDR3: TGCGCCAGCAGCCAAGGACAGAGAAACACTGAAGCTTTCTTT. It yields the protein CASSQGQRNTEAFF.

The chain has TRBV7-9 and TRBJ1-6; 8 bases align to TRBD1. After removal of 7 bases from V and 8 bases from J, the junction contained 7 bases not matched to a gene. In germline, CDR1 is SEHNR, CDR2 FQNEAQ (reference sequence). The CDR3 consists of 14 residues. This chain's CDR3 is CASTVGTGDSPLHF. CDR3 DNA sequence: TGTGCCAGCACCGTCGGGACAGGTGATTCACCCCTCCACTTT.

The V gene is TRBV5-6, the J gene TRBJ1-5; 7 bases are shared with TRBD1. The CDR3 is made up of 16 amino acids. The germline V gene has CDR1 SGHDT and CDR2 YYEEEE. The V segment lost 4 bases and the J segment 1 base; nucleotides outside the gene matches: 8. The CDR3 DNA follows: TGTGCCAGCAGCCAAACAGGGGCGGCGAGCAATCAGCCCCAGCATTTT. As protein: CASSQTGAASNQPQHF.

J is TRBJ2-3 and V is TRBV11-1, with 9 bases aligning to TRBD2. Trimming removed 5 bases from V and 1 base from J; junction bases left unmatched: 4. The V gene's germline CDR1 is SGHAT and CDR2 FQDESV (reference sequence). CDR3 length equals 15 residues. The CDR3 DNA follows: TGTGCCAGCAGCGAGGTAGCGGGGGGCACAGATACGCAGTATTTT. Protein: CASSEVAGGTDTQYF.

This clone was seen once. V and J are TRBV27 and TRBJ1-6, with D uncertain. The CDR3 length is 14 residues. V lost 4 bases to trimming and J lost 9 bases, with 13 bases between them. Germline assignment: CDR1 MNHEY and CDR2 SMNVEV (reference sequence). CDR3 protein: CASSSRVIGSPLHF. CDR3 DNA sequence: TGTGCCAGCAGTTCGAGGGTAATAGGTTCACCCCTCCACTTT.

The chain couples TRBV6-1 to TRBJ2-1, with D perhaps matching TRBD1 (5 bases). Trimming cost V 2 bases and J 7 bases, with 9 bases left between them. CDR3 length: 13 amino acids. Germline CDR1 and CDR2: MNHNS and SASEGT. The CDR3 nucleotides are TGTGCCAGCAGTGAACAGGGAAGGAATGAGCAGTTCTTC. Protein sequence: CASSEQGRNEQFF.

The chain joins TRBV6-5 to TRBJ1-2; D gene unclear. Trimming stripped 8 bases from V and 8 bases from J, with 12 bases between. Germline V lookup: CDR1 MNHEY, CDR2 SVGAGI. The CDR3 is made up of 11 amino acids. This chain's CDR3 is CASGPGPGYTF. The CDR3 DNA follows: TGTGCCAGCGGCCCGGGTCCCGGCTACACCTTC.

This chain connects TRBV2 to TRBJ2-2; 8 nucleotides align to TRBD1. Germline assignment: CDR1 SNHLY and CDR2 FYNNEI. V trimming: 8 bases; J trimming: 6 bases; junction bases outside the gene matches: 5. The length of the CDR3 is 13 residues. Here the CDR3 reads CASEDRVAGELFF. The CDR3 DNA reads as TGTGCCAGCGAGGACAGGGTCGCCGGGGAGCTGTTTTTT.

DNA of the CDR3: TGTGCCAGCAGTGAAACCACAGGGATACTCTATGGCTACACCTTC. This translates into CASSETTGILYGYTF. The chain carries TRBV2 and TRBJ1-2, with D perhaps matching TRBD1 (6 bases). The CDR3 length is 15 residues. V was trimmed by 2 bases and J by 4 bases, leaving 14 bases between them. The germline gives CDR1 SNHLY, CDR2 FYNNEI.

V and J are TRBV6-5 and TRBJ2-1; D is possibly TRBD2 (6 bases). The length of the CDR3 is 14 residues. Germline-derived CDR1 and CDR2 are MNHEY and SVGAGI. Trimming removed 7 bases at V and 1 base at J, with 11 bases between. CDR3 in DNA: TGTGCCAGCATGAGGACTAATTCCTACAATGAGCAGTTCTTC. This encodes CASMRTNSYNEQFF.

The chain carries TRBV14 and TRBJ2-2; D remains unclear. The length of the CDR3 is 14 residues. Trimming took off 1 base at V and 6 bases at J, with 9 bases between the two ends. In germline, CDR1 is SGHDN, CDR2 FVKESK. CDR3 sequence (DNA): TGTGCCAGCAGCCAAGCAGTGTTGGCCGGGGAGCTGTTTTTT. It codes for CASSQAVLAGELFF.

This clone was counted between two and nine times. The chain links TRBV6-1 to TRBJ1-5; weak D call: TRBD1 (6 bases). CDR3 size: 15 residues. Germline values: CDR1 MNHNS, CDR2 SASEGT. Trimming pared 2 bases from V and 1 base from J, leaving 9 bases between. The CDR3 DNA sequence: TGTGCCAGCAGTGAAATGCAGGGGAGCAATCAGCCCCAGCATTTT. Amino acids: CASSEMQGSNQPQHF.

The chain employs TRBV5-1 and TRBJ1-4; no definite D call. From germline, CDR1 is SGHRS and CDR2 YFSETQ. V lost 0 bases to trimming and J lost 0 bases, with 3 bases between them. This CDR3 is built from 14 residues. The CDR3: CASSLATTNEKLFF. The DNA of the CDR3 is TGCGCCAGCAGCTTGGCTACAACTAATGAAAAACTGTTTTTT.

The chain joins TRBV2 to TRBJ2-7; maybe TRBD2 (5 bases). The CDR3 covers 10 residues. Trimming removed 7 bases from V and 6 bases from J, with 7 bases in between. Germline V lookup: CDR1 SNHLY, CDR2 FYNNEI. CDR3 sequence reads: CASNGVEQYF. CDR3 nucleotide sequence: TGTGCCAGCAACGGGGTCGAGCAGTACTTC.

This clone has just one count. The V gene is TRBV12-3 or TRBV12-4, the J gene TRBJ1-5, with D possibly TRBD1 on 6 matching bases. The CDR3 contains 13 residues. The V end lost 6 bases, the J end lost 6 bases, and 12 bases lay between the germline ends. The CDR3 region is CASSLTGSQPQHF. In DNA, the CDR3 is TGTGCCAGCAGCTTGACAGGTTCTCAGCCCCAGCATTTT.

The genes are TRBV3-1 (or the pseudogene TRBV3-2) and TRBJ2-3; D perhaps matches TRBD2 (6 bases). CDR3 length: 15 amino acids. Germline V gene data show CDR1 as LGHDT and CDR2 as YNNKEL (reference sequence). V gave up 0 bases and J gave up 1 base, with 8 bases separating them. As DNA, the CDR3 is TGTGCCAGCAGCCAAGAATCGGGGGGCACAGATACGCAGTATTTT. Its translation: CASSQESGGTDTQYF.

The rearrangement links TRBV14 to TRBJ2-1; 9 bases match TRBD2. J gave up 6 bases and V 3 bases, and 3 bases lay outside the gene matches. This CDR3 contains 14 residues. The germline CDR1 and CDR2 sequences are SGHDN and FVKESK. CDR3 DNA: TGTGCCAGCAGCCAGCTAGCGGGGACCAATGAGCAGTTCTTC. Amino acid sequence: CASSQLAGTNEQFF.

The V call is TRBV4-1, the J call TRBJ2-3, with D possibly TRBD2 on 5 matching bases. The CDR3 extends over 16 amino acids. Germline V gene sequence: CDR1 MGHRA, CDR2 YSYEKL. V lost 4 bases to trimming and J lost 5 bases, with 19 bases between them. The CDR3 bases are TGCGCCAGCAGCCCGACCTCGGGGTCTACGGGAGATACGCAGTATTTT. Translation: CASSPTSGSTGDTQYF.

The V call is TRBV2, the J call TRBJ1-1; maybe TRBD1 (5 bases). CDR1 is SNHLY, CDR2 FYNNEI, per germline. Trimming left V 1 base short and J 4 bases short, with 13 bases between. CDR3 length equals 15 residues. The CDR3 loop reads CASSEVPGLSTEAFF. CDR3 sequence (DNA): TGTGCCAGCAGTGAAGTCCCGGGACTGAGCACTGAAGCTTTCTTT.

This clone was seen a single time. The rearrangement links TRBV6-5 to TRBJ2-1, with TRBD1 identical over 9 bases. From germline, CDR1 is MNHEY and CDR2 SVGAGI. Trimming at V came to 6 bases and at J to 9 bases, leaving 12 bases not matched to a gene. This CDR3 comprises 15 residues. The CDR3 here is CASRAGDRGSGEQFF. CDR3 DNA: TGTGCCAGCAGGGCGGGTGACAGGGGGAGTGGTGAGCAGTTCTTC.

A remark on this clone: This CDR3 is also generated by other DNA sequences in the sample. V and J are TRBV4-2 and TRBJ2-5; 9 bases map to TRBD2. Germline V gene data show CDR1 as LGHNA and CDR2 as YNFKEQ. CDR3 length: 14 residues. After removal of 4 bases from V and 3 bases from J, the junction contained 3 bases not matched to a gene. This CDR3 reads CASSRGGAEETQYF. Here the CDR3 DNA reads TGTGCCAGCAGCCGCGGGGGGGCGGAAGAGACCCAGTACTTC.

The chain is built from TRBV12-3 or TRBV12-4 and TRBJ1-1, with a weak D call TRBD1 (5 bases). Trimming took off 4 bases at V and 1 base at J, with 7 bases between the two ends. This CDR3 spans 13 amino acids. CDR3 DNA: TGTGCCAGCAGTTCTGGACAGAACACTGAAGCTTTCTTT. Protein product: CASSSGQNTEAFF.

This sequence joins TRBV9 and TRBJ2-5, with a tentative D call TRBD1 (6 bases). The CDR3 covers 13 residues. CDR1 is SGDLS, CDR2 YYNGEE, per germline. The ends were cut back, 2 bases at V and 5 bases at J, with 10 bases in the middle. The CDR3 coding sequence is TGTGCCAGCAGCGTCACAGGGATGGAGACCCAGTACTTC. Translation gives CASSVTGMETQYF. Full variable domain (outside the CDR3, taken from reference TRBV9 and TRBJ2-5): DSGVTQTPKHLITATGQRVTLRCSPRSGDLSVYWYQQSLDQGLQFLIQYYNGEERAKGNILERFSAQQFPDLHSELNLSSLELGDSALYFCASSVTGMETQYFGPGTRLLVL.

About this clone itself: Other DNA sequences from this sample encode an identical CDR3 as well. The V gene is TRBV28, the J gene TRBJ1-2; a possible D gene is TRBD1 (6 bases). The CDR3 contains 12 residues. Trimming took off 8 bases at V and 2 bases at J, with 9 bases between the two ends. Looked up from germline, CDR1 is MDHEN and CDR2 is SYDVKM. The DNA of the CDR3 is TGTGCCAGCCGCCAGGGGAACTATGGCTACACCTTC. Its translation: CASRQGNYGYTF.

The chain combines TRBV9 with TRBJ2-1; D is unresolved. There are 11 residues in the CDR3. Per the germline V gene, CDR1 is SGDLS and CDR2 is YYNGEE. V was clipped by 3 bases and J by 6 bases, with 4 bases between them. As DNA, the CDR3 is TGTGCCAGCAGCGCCATCAATGAGCAGTTCTTC. Encoded protein: CASSAINEQFF.

The CDR3 sequence: CASSLDGVGTDTQYF. The CDR3 nucleotides are TGCGCCAGCAGCCTGGACGGGGTGGGCACAGATACGCAGTATTTT. This chain joins TRBV5-1 and TRBJ2-3, with TRBD2 as a possible D gene (5 bases). Germline V gene lookup returns CDR1 SGHRS and CDR2 YFSETQ. V shed 4 bases and J shed 1 base, with 13 bases lying between them. This CDR3 has 15 residues.